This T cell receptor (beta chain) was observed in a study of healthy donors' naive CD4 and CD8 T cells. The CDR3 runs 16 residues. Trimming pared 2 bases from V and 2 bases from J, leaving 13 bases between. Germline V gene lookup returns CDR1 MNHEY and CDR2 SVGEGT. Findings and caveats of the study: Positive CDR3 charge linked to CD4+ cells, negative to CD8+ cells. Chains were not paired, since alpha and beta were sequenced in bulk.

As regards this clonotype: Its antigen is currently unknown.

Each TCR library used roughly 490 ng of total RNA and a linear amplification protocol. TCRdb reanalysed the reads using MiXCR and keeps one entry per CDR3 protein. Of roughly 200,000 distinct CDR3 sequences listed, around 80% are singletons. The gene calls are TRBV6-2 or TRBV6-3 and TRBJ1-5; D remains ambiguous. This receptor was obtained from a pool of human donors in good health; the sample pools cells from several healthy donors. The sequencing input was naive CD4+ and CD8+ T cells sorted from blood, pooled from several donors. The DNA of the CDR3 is TGTGCCAGCAGTTACATTCCGGGTACGCGCAATCAGCCCCAGCATTTT. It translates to CASSYIPGTRNQPQHF.